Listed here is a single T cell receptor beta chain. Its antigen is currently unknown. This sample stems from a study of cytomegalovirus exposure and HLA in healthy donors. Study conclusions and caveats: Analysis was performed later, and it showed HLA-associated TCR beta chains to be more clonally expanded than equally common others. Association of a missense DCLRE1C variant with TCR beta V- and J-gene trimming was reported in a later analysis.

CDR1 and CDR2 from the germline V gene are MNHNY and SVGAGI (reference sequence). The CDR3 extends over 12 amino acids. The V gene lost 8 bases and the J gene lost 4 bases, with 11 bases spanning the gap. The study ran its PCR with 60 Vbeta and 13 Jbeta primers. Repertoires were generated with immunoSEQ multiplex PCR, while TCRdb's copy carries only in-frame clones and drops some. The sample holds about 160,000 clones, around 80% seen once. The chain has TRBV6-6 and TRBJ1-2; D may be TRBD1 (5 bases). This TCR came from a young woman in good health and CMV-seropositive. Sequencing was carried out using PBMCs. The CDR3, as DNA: TGTGCCAGCCATGAGACAGTCTATGGCTACACCTTC. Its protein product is CASHETVYGYTF.